Listed below are T cell receptor beta chains from one sample, sequenced in a study of shared clonotypes between healthy human individuals. Sequencing used immunoSEQ multiplex PCR; TCRdb keeps in-frame clones, though not all of them. Of fewer than 2.5 million clones listed, over 85% are singletons. Source material: naive CD4+ T cells from PBMCs. Receptors were obtained from a man younger than 30 in good health. Some clones in this sample may be carry-over from other donors' samples. Each CDR3 is given with its conserved first and last residue.

v_gene	j_gene	CDR3aa
TRBV5-6	TRBJ1-2	CASTRVVDGYTF
TRBV27	TRBJ1-1	CASSQGLKSQAFF
TRBV2	TRBJ2-1	CASRAGDIHYNEQFF
TRBV6-5	TRBJ2-3	CASREDGTDTQYF
TRBV29-1	TRBJ1-3	CSVGTGGNTIYF
TRBV11-3	TRBJ1-3	CASSNRDSAGNTIYF
TRBV4-3	TRBJ2-5	CASSQDPYGLAGASGQETQYF
TRBV7-9	TRBJ2-1	CASSSEGGGLYNEQFF
TRBV29-1	TRBJ2-5	CSVLSVGRETQYF
TRBV5-1	TRBJ2-3	CASSLESDTQYF
TRBV4-1	TRBJ1-2	CASSQGEGPLPIGSYGYTF
TRBV19	TRBJ1-2	CASSLRTGRGVDYGYTF